A single sample is the source of the 10 T cell receptor beta chains below, sequenced in a study of CD8+CD57+ T cells in acquired aplastic anemia (dated by TCRdb to 2017 to 2018). The sequencer listed for this sample is Illumina HiSeq 2000. TCR beta VDJ combination and CDR3 sequence profiling used genomic DNA as the template. The public reads were quality trimmed at Q25 with fastp and then assembled into clones with MiXCR by TCRdb, keeping productive beta chains. Rows matching on CDR3 protein sequence are summarized as one entry with the most common DNA and genes. This sample gives about 160,000 distinct CDR3 sequences in total; roughly 48% of them show up just once. The ten largest account for less than 3% of the sample. The patients picked for sequencing were ones in whom flow cytometry had shown an expansion of CD8+CD57+ cells. The sample comprised sorted CD4+, CD8+, or CD8+CD57+ T cells (not recorded which) from PBMCs. Every receptor here comes from a human donor with aplastic anemia.

The count of this clonotype is one. A much larger clone lies one base from this, so it may be a read error. J is TRBJ2-1 and V is TRBV13; D is tentatively TRBD1 or TRBD2 (5 bases each). The CDR3 extends over 17 amino acids. Per germline, CDR1 PRHDT and CDR2 FYEKMQ (reference sequence). The V end was cut by 5 bases, the J end by 4 bases, with 21 bases between. CDR3 nucleotide sequence: TGTGCCAGCAGCCAAACTGGGACCCATTCCTTGTACAATGAGCAGTTCTTC. Its translation is CASSQTGTHSLYNEQFF.

Only a few counts were recorded for this clonotype. The junction departs from the called germline gene at one end, perhaps through a read error. The V and J genes are TRBV12-3 or TRBV12-4 and TRBJ2-4, with D maybe TRBD1 (6 bases). This CDR3 is built from 14 residues. DNA for the CDR3: TGTGCCAGCAGACGGACAGAGACCAAAAACATTCCGTACTTC. It is translated as CASRRTETKNIPYF.

This clonotype was counted only a few times. The chain carries TRBV27 and TRBJ2-1; D not resolved. V was clipped by 3 bases and J by 8 bases, with 11 bases between them. Germline CDR1 is MNHEY and CDR2 is SMNVEV (reference sequence). The CDR3 sequence is 13 residues long. In DNA, the CDR3 is TGTGCCAGCAGTTTTAGTGTAGGAGATGAGCAGTTCTTC. Its protein product is CASSFSVGDEQFF.

The chain joins TRBV9 to TRBJ1-5; D gene unclear. Trimming removed 3 bases at V and 4 bases at J, with 5 bases between. Germline V lookup: CDR1 SGDLS, CDR2 YYNGEE. The CDR3 runs to 12 residues. CDR3 sequence reads: CASSGLNQPQHF. The DNA of the CDR3 is TGTGCCAGCAGCGGACTGAATCAGCCCCAGCATTTT.

The chain combines TRBV18 with TRBJ1-1, with D unclear. The germline gives CDR1 KGHSH, CDR2 LQKENI. CDR3 length equals 15 residues. Between the trimmed V and J ends, which lost 3 bases and 1 base, there was a span of 12 bases. The CDR3 bases are TGTGCCAGCTCACCCTTCATCTCAGAGAACACTGAAGCTTTCTTT. As protein: CASSPFISENTEAFF. The variable domain in full, completed from reference TRBV18 and TRBJ1-1, reads NAGVMQNPRHLVRRRGQEARLRCSPMKGHSHVYWYRQLPEEGLKFMVYLQKENIIDESGMPKERFSAEFPKEGPSILRIQQVVRGDSAAYFCASSPFISENTEAFFGQGTRLTVV.

The chain employs TRBV20-1 and TRBJ2-1; 8 bases align to TRBD2. The CDR3 loop spans 14 amino acids. Germline loops: CDR1 DFQATT, CDR2 SNEGSKA (reference sequence). Trimming removed 5 bases from V and 7 bases from J; junction bases left unmatched: 10. CDR3 protein: CSARDNTGGNEQFF. The CDR3 region has the DNA TGCAGTGCTCGGGACAATACGGGGGGGAATGAGCAGTTCTTC.

V and J are TRBV9 and TRBJ1-2; D is unresolved. Trimming took 7 bases from V and 8 from J, leaving 24 bases between them. The length of the CDR3 is 15 residues. Per the germline V gene, CDR1 is SGDLS and CDR2 is YYNGEE. The CDR3 DNA reads TGTGCCAGCGGGCCCGCATCTCAGGTGGAGAAGGGCTACACCTTC. Translation gives CASGPASQVEKGYTF.

The chain recombines TRBV2 with TRBJ2-5, with unresolved D. Trimming took 6 bases from V and 2 from J, leaving 13 bases between them. The CDR3 is 14 amino acids. CDR1 is SNHLY, CDR2 FYNNEI, per germline. CDR3 loop: CASSSRVAQETQYF. The CDR3 DNA reads as TGTGCCAGCAGCTCCCGGGTAGCACAAGAGACCCAGTACTTC.

The V and J genes are TRBV15 and TRBJ2-3, with a tentative D call TRBD2 (6 bases). This CDR3 is 17 amino acids long. Trimming shortened V by 3 bases and J by 0 bases, and 16 bases separated the two germline ends. Germline loops: CDR1 LNHNV, CDR2 YYDKDF (reference sequence). The CDR3 nucleotides read TGTGCCACCAGCAGCCGACGACTAGTAACTAGCACAGATACGCAGTATTTT. As protein: CATSSRRLVTSTDTQYF.

This clonotype turned up a few times. The V and J genes are TRBV30 and TRBJ1-2; 8 bases are a match to TRBD1. Per germline, CDR1 GTSNPN and CDR2 SVGIG (reference sequence). The CDR3 runs 14 residues. Trimming cost V 1 base and J 7 bases; bases outside gene matches: 8. The CDR3 sequence: CAWSDAGGIGGYTF. Here the CDR3 DNA reads TGTGCCTGGAGTGATGCAGGGGGCATAGGTGGCTACACCTTC. Complete variable domain (other parts from reference TRBV30 and TRBJ1-2): SQTIHQWPATLVQPVGSPLSLECTVEGTSNPNLYWYRQAAGRGLQLLFYSVGIGQISSEVPQNLSASRPQDRQFILSSKKLLLSDSGFYLCAWSDAGGIGGYTFGSGTRLTVV.